This is a list of T cell receptor beta chains from one sample in a study of blood T cell repertoires in COVID-19. Clones were sequenced by immunoSEQ multiplex PCR, and TCRdb holds only the in-frame ones, with some missing. The data hold approximately 210,000 clones, with 88% observed a single time. Sequencing used PBMCs or T cells enriched from blood (not recorded which). The receptor set was obtained from a woman in her fifties or sixties with acute COVID-19. The CDR3 runs from the conserved cysteine through the conserved F or W. A D gene is named only where the DNA matches it firmly. Some rows mark clone size as missing; the rest say once, few, many or name a class of expanded clone.

size: few; V: TRBV6-5; J: TRBJ1-2; D: -; CDR3: CASRLDRNYGYTF; DNA: TGTGCCAGCAGACTAGACAGGAATTATGGCTACACCTTC
size: -; V: TRBV7-2; J: TRBJ2-5; D: TRBD2; CDR3: CASSLVTSGSGGQETQYF; DNA: TGTGCCAGCAGCTTAGTGACTAGCGGGAGTGGGGGGCAAGAGACCCAGTACTTC
size: once; V: TRBV28; J: TRBJ2-1; D: TRBD2; CDR3: CASSSGTSGMREQFF; DNA: TGTGCCAGCAGTTCCGGGACTAGCGGGATGCGGGAGCAGTTCTTC
size: -; V: TRBV4-2; J: TRBJ1-2; D: -; CDR3: CASSQGGAYGYTF; DNA: TGTGCCAGCAGCCAGGGGGGAGCCTATGGCTACACCTTC
size: once; V: TRBV6-4; J: TRBJ2-7; D: -; CDR3: CASKDHGGQYF; DNA: TGTGCCAGCAAAGACCACGGGGGACAGTACTTC
size: -; V: TRBV28; J: TRBJ2-7; D: -; CDR3: CASSLDSYEQYF; DNA: TGTGCCAGCAGTTTGGACAGCTACGAGCAGTACTTC
size: once; V: TRBV28; J: TRBJ2-7; D: -; CDR3: CATSRGEQYF; DNA: TGTGCCACCTCCAGGGGCGAGCAGTACTTC
size: -; V: TRBV29-1; J: TRBJ1-1; D: -; CDR3: CSVSQGFAEAFF; DNA: TGCAGCGTTAGTCAGGGGTTCGCTGAAGCTTTCTTT
size: -; V: TRBV10-3; J: TRBJ2-1; D: TRBD2; CDR3: CAISKGLAGDYEQFF; DNA: TGTGCCATCAGCAAGGGACTAGCGGGAGACTATGAGCAGTTCTTC
size: -; V: TRBV2; J: TRBJ2-1; D: TRBD2; CDR3: CASSNLAGALNEQFF; DNA: TGTGCCAGCAGTAATCTAGCGGGAGCGTTGAATGAGCAGTTCTTC
size: -; V: TRBV19; J: TRBJ2-7; D: TRBD1; CDR3: CASRETGGTYEQYF; DNA: TGTGCCAGTAGGGAGACAGGGGGTACCTACGAGCAGTACTTC
size: -; V: TRBV2; J: TRBJ1-1; D: TRBD1; CDR3: CASRGQGLNTEAFF; DNA: TGTGCCAGCAGGGGACAGGGACTGAACACTGAAGCTTTCTTT
size: few; V: TRBV7-9; J: TRBJ2-5; D: TRBD2; CDR3: CASSFFSSGGETQYF; DNA: TGTGCCAGCAGCTTTTTTTCCTCGGGAGGAGAGACCCAGTACTTC
size: -; V: TRBV19; J: TRBJ1-5; D: TRBD1; CDR3: CASSVGQLNQPQHF; DNA: TGTGCCAGTAGCGTGGGACAGCTTAATCAGCCCCAGCATTTT
size: -; V: TRBV28; J: TRBJ1-1; D: -; CDR3: CASIWGNTEAFF; DNA: TGTGCCAGCATTTGGGGCAACACTGAAGCTTTCTTT
size: many; V: TRBV6-1; J: TRBJ1-5; D: -; CDR3: CASSEAFPGSNANNQPQHF; DNA: TGTGCCAGCAGTGAAGCTTTCCCCGGGAGCAACGCCAACAATCAGCCCCAGCATTTT
size: once; V: TRBV7-8; J: TRBJ1-3; D: TRBD1; CDR3: CASSSEGTAGNTIYF; DNA: TGTGCCAGCAGCTCAGAAGGGACAGCTGGAAACACCATATATTTT
size: -; V: TRBV28; J: TRBJ1-2; D: -; CDR3: CASTGQGDYGYTF; DNA: TGTGCCAGCACCGGGCAGGGTGACTATGGCTACACCTTC
size: few; V: TRBV19; J: TRBJ1-6; D: TRBD1; CDR3: CATRPAGGSPLHF; DNA: TGTGCCACCCGCCCGGCAGGGGGATCACCCCTCCACTTT
size: -; V: TRBV4-3; J: TRBJ2-7; D: -; CDR3: CASSQVIAAAYEQYF; DNA: TGCGCCAGCAGCCAAGTGATAGCGGCGGCATACGAGCAGTACTTC
size: -; V: TRBV7-8; J: TRBJ2-1; D: TRBD1; CDR3: CASSAGTGLNEQFF; DNA: TGTGCCAGCAGCGCCGGGACAGGGCTCAATGAGCAGTTCTTC
size: -; V: TRBV6-5; J: TRBJ1-5; D: TRBD1; CDR3: CASGRGTGMNQPQHF; DNA: TGTGCCAGCGGGCGGGGGACAGGGATGAATCAGCCCCAGCATTTT
size: -; V: TRBV24-1; J: TRBJ2-1; D: -; CDR3: CATSDFSGVNEQFF; DNA: TGTGCCACCAGTGATTTTTCCGGGGTCAATGAGCAGTTCTTC
size: -; V: TRBV7-6; J: TRBJ2-1; D: TRBD2; CDR3: CASSLGTSGGRNEQFF; DNA: TGTGCCAGCAGCTTAGGGACTAGCGGAGGGAGGAATGAGCAGTTCTTC
size: -; V: TRBV5-1; J: TRBJ2-1; D: TRBD2; CDR3: CASSLPTSSNEQFF; DNA: TGCGCCAGCAGCCTCCCGACTAGCAGCAATGAGCAGTTCTTC
size: -; V: TRBV4-1; J: TRBJ1-2; D: -; CDR3: CASSHGGAGSYGYTF; DNA: TGCGCCAGCAGCCACGGGGGGGCAGGGTCATATGGCTACACCTTC
size: few; V: TRBV7-8; J: TRBJ2-6; D: TRBD1; CDR3: CASRKTRTTDRNETGANVLTF; DNA: TGTGCCAGCAGAAAAACCAGAACCACGGACAGGAACGAAACTGGGGCCAACGTCCTGACTTTC
size: -; V: TRBV12-3/TRBV12-4; J: TRBJ2-7; D: -; CDR3: CASSFKPPYEQYF; DNA: TGTGCCAGCAGTTTTAAGCCCCCCTACGAGCAGTACTTC
size: -; V: TRBV19; J: TRBJ1-5; D: TRBD1; CDR3: CASSPGQGYQPQHF; DNA: TGTGCCAGTTCACCGGGACAGGGTTATCAGCCCCAGCATTTT
size: -; V: TRBV11-3; J: TRBJ2-2; D: -; CDR3: CASSIATGKPGELFF; DNA: TGTGCCAGCAGCATAGCAACAGGGAAACCCGGGGAGCTGTTTTTT
size: once; V: TRBV30; J: TRBJ1-1; D: -; CDR3: CAWSVQTGTEAFF; DNA: TGTGCCTGGAGTGTACAAACAGGGACGGAAGCTTTCTTT
size: -; V: TRBV4-3; J: TRBJ2-7; D: -; CDR3: CASSQTLAPYPKRTKKNEQYF; DNA: TGCGCCAGCAGCCAAACGCTCGCTCCCTACCCCAAGAGAACGAAGAAAAACGAGCAGTACTTC
size: -; V: TRBV6-5; J: TRBJ1-5; D: -; CDR3: CASSKSYSNQPQHF; DNA: TGTGCCAGCAGTAAATCGTATAGCAATCAGCCCCAGCATTTT
size: -; V: TRBV28; J: TRBJ1-2; D: -; CDR3: CASSSPGLSHYGYTF; DNA: TGTGCCAGCAGTTCCCCAGGGCTTTCGCACTATGGCTACACCTTC
size: -; V: TRBV6-4; J: TRBJ2-1; D: TRBD1; CDR3: CASSVGTLQGAEQFF; DNA: TGTGCCAGCAGTGTTGGGACCCTGCAGGGGGCTGAGCAGTTCTTC
size: once; V: TRBV19; J: TRBJ2-3; D: -; CDR3: CASSFGHPTDTQYF; DNA: TGTGCCAGTAGTTTCGGACACCCCACAGATACGCAGTATTTT
size: -; V: TRBV6-5; J: TRBJ1-1; D: -; CDR3: CASIILNTEAFF; DNA: TGTGCCAGCATTATATTGAACACTGAAGCTTTCTTT
size: -; V: TRBV2; J: TRBJ2-3; D: TRBD2; CDR3: CASSDSGMADTQYF; DNA: TGTGCCAGCAGTGATAGCGGGATGGCAGATACGCAGTATTTT
size: -; V: TRBV9; J: TRBJ2-3; D: -; CDR3: CASSVERDWDTQYF; DNA: TGTGCCAGCAGCGTAGAGAGGGACTGGGATACGCAGTATTTT
size: -; V: TRBV2; J: TRBJ1-1; D: TRBD1; CDR3: CASRGQGTLNTEAFF; DNA: TGTGCCAGCAGGGGACAGGGGACTTTGAACACTGAAGCTTTCTTT
size: -; V: TRBV28; J: TRBJ2-5; D: -; CDR3: CASSLWRGETQYF; DNA: TGTGCCAGCAGTTTATGGAGGGGGGAGACCCAGTACTTC
size: -; V: TRBV27; J: TRBJ2-3; D: TRBD1; CDR3: CASSRQGKTDTQYF; DNA: TGTGCCAGCAGTCGACAGGGGAAGACAGATACGCAGTATTTT
size: -; V: TRBV5-1; J: TRBJ1-6; D: TRBD1; CDR3: CASSPGIDRDNSPLHF; DNA: TGCGCCAGCAGCCCCGGAATCGACAGGGACAATTCACCCCTCCACTTT
size: -; V: TRBV25-1; J: TRBJ1-2; D: -; CDR3: CASSKSGLFLYGYTF; DNA: TGTGCCAGCAGCAAGTCTGGACTATTCCTCTATGGCTACACCTTC
size: -; V: TRBV28; J: TRBJ1-5; D: -; CDR3: CASIIGGGLRNQPQHF; DNA: TGTGCCAGCATAATTGGCGGGGGGTTGAGAAATCAGCCCCAGCATTTT
size: -; V: TRBV4-3; J: TRBJ2-6; D: -; CDR3: CASSQESEAEFSGANVLTF; DNA: TGCGCCAGCAGCCAAGAAAGTGAGGCGGAATTCTCTGGGGCCAACGTCCTGACTTTC
size: -; V: TRBV7-2; J: TRBJ1-4; D: -; CDR3: CASSLLQGKLFF; DNA: TGTGCCAGCAGCCTGTTACAGGGAAAACTGTTTTTT
size: -; V: TRBV3-1/TRBV3-2; J: TRBJ1-2; D: -; CDR3: CASSQAFRRGGYTF; DNA: TGTGCCAGCAGCCAGGCCTTCCGGCGAGGAGGCTACACCTTC
size: -; V: TRBV7-2; J: TRBJ2-2; D: -; CDR3: CASRRGVGNTGELFF; DNA: TGTGCCAGTAGGCGGGGAGTAGGTAACACCGGGGAGCTGTTTTTT
size: -; V: TRBV9; J: TRBJ1-5; D: -; CDR3: CASSVYSLRDQPQHF; DNA: TGTGCCAGCAGCGTTTACTCCCTGCGCGATCAGCCCCAGCATTTT
size: once; V: TRBV2; J: TRBJ1-1; D: -; CDR3: CASSQGRGSGEAFF; DNA: TGTGCCAGCAGCCAAGGGAGGGGGAGCGGTGAAGCTTTCTTT
size: -; V: TRBV5-1; J: TRBJ1-2; D: TRBD1; CDR3: CASSPWTGSYGYTF; DNA: TGCGCCAGCAGCCCCTGGACAGGGTCCTATGGCTACACCTTC
size: few; V: TRBV5-8; J: TRBJ2-5; D: TRBD1; CDR3: CASSPGQGGQETQYF; DNA: TGTGCCAGCAGCCCGGGACAGGGAGGCCAAGAGACCCAGTACTTC
size: -; V: TRBV5-1; J: TRBJ2-7; D: -; CDR3: CASSLVVQPYEQYF; DNA: TGCGCCAGCAGCTTGGTGGTACAGCCCTACGAGCAGTACTTC
size: -; V: TRBV28; J: TRBJ1-3; D: -; CDR3: CASIRGTGNTIYF; DNA: TGTGCCAGCATTCGGGGGACTGGAAACACCATATATTTT
size: -; V: TRBV10-3; J: TRBJ1-3; D: -; CDR3: CAAGPGNTIYF; DNA: TGTGCCGCGGGGCCTGGAAACACCATATATTTT
size: once; V: TRBV5-8; J: TRBJ2-5; D: TRBD2; CDR3: CASSRRTSGSPLQETQYF; DNA: TGTGCCAGCAGCCGAAGGACTAGCGGGAGCCCCCTACAAGAGACCCAGTACTTC
size: -; V: TRBV19; J: TRBJ1-3; D: -; CDR3: CASSTPGHRPSGNTIYF; DNA: TGTGCCAGTAGTACCCCAGGACATCGCCCCTCTGGAAACACCATATATTTT
size: -; V: TRBV5-1; J: TRBJ1-2; D: -; CDR3: CASSSYLDKTYGYTF; DNA: TGCGCCAGCAGCTCATACCTGGACAAGACCTATGGCTACACCTTC